The TCR beta chain under discussion was sequenced for a study of regulatory T cells in long-lasting Graves disease. This CDR3 comprises 14 residues. The V and J ends lost 2 bases and 4 bases respectively, with 11 bases between them. In germline, CDR1 is MDHEN, CDR2 SYDVKM. This clonotype has at least ten counts. Building of the TCR beta libraries involved iRepertoire HTBI primers and Arm-PCR of CDR3 regions. Authors' methods: The samples included around 64 TRBV and some 14 TRBJ segments. TCRdb itself ran the multiplex PCR reads through MiXCR, one entry per CDR3 protein. The V and J calls and clone size come from TCRdb's table, not from the authors' own analysis. The repertoire has about 290,000 distinct CDR3 sequences, approximately 20% of them found once; the top ten carry about 61%. Indicated time point: persistent/refractory GD, antithyroid drugs over 5 years with positive TRAb. PBMC-derived RNA was used for the TCR library.

This TCR was recovered from a female donor with Graves disease. Material: peripheral blood mononuclear cells (PBMCs), obtained when the disease was refractory, from a patient treated with antithyroid drugs. This sequence joins TRBV28 and TRBJ1-2; D possibly corresponds to TRBD1 (6 bases). The CDR3 sequence is CASSLPKQGYGYTF. The CDR3, as DNA: TGTGCCAGCAGTTTACCGAAACAGGGCTATGGCTACACCTTC.